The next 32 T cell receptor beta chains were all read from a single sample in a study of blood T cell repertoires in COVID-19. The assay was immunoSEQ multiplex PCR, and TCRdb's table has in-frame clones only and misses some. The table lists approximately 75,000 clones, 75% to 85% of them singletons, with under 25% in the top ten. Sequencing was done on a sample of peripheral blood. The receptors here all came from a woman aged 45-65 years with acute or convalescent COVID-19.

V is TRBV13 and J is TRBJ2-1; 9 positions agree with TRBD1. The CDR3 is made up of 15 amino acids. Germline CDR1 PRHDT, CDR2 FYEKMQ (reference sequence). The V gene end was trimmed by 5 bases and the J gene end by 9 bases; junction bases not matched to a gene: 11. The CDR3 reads CASSAGQGRAGEQFF. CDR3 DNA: TGTGCCAGCAGCGCGGGACAGGGCCGTGCGGGTGAGCAGTTCTTC. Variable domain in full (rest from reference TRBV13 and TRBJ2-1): AAGVIQSPRHLIKEKRETATLKCYPIPRHDTVYWYQQGPGQDPQFLISFYEKMQSDKGSIPDRFSAQQFSDYHSELNMSSLELGDSALYFCASSAGQGRAGEQFFGPGTRLTVL.

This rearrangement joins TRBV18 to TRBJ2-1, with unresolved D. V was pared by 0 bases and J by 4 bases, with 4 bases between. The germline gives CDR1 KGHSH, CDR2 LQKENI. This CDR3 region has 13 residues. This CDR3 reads CASSPPSYNEQFF. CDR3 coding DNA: TGTGCCAGCTCACCACCTAGTTACAATGAGCAGTTCTTC.

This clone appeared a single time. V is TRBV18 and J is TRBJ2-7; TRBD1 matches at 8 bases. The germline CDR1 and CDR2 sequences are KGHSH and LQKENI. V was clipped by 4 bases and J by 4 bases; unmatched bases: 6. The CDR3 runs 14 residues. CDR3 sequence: CASSLGQGWYEQYF. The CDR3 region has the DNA TGTGCCAGCTCACTAGGACAGGGCTGGTACGAGCAGTACTTC. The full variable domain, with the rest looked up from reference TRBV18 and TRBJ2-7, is NAGVMQNPRHLVRRRGQEARLRCSPMKGHSHVYWYRQLPEEGLKFMVYLQKENIIDESGMPKERFSAEFPKEGPSILRIQQVVRGDSAAYFCASSLGQGWYEQYFGPGTRLTVT.

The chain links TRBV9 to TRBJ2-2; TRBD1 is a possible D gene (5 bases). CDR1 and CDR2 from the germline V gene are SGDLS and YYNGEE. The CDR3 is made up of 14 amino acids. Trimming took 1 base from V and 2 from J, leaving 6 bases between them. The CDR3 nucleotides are TGTGCCAGCAGCGTAACAGGCAACACCGGGGAGCTGTTTTTT. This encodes CASSVTGNTGELFF.

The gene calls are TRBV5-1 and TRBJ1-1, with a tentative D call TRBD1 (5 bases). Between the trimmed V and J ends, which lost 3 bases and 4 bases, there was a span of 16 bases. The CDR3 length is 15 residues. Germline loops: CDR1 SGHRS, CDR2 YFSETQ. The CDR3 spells CASSSKDQGGTEAFF. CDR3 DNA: TGCGCCAGCAGCTCCAAGGACCAGGGAGGCACTGAAGCTTTCTTT. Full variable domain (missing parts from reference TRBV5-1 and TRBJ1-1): KAGVTQTPRYLIKTRGQQVTLSCSPISGHRSVSWYQQTPGQGLQFLFEYFSETQRNKGNFPGRFSGRQFSNSRSEMNVSTLELGDSALYLCASSSKDQGGTEAFFGQGTRLTVV.

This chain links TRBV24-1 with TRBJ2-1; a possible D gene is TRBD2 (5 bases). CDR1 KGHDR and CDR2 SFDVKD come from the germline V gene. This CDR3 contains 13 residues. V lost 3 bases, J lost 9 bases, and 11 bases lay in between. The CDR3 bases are TGTGCCACCAGTGATCCAAACAGCGGTGAGCAGTTCTTC. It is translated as CATSDPNSGEQFF.

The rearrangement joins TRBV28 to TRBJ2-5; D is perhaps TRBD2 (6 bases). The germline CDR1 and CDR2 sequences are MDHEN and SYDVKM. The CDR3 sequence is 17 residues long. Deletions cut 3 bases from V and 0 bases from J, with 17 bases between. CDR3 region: CASSFENLASYQETQYF. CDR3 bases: TGTGCCAGCAGTTTTGAGAACCTAGCGTCGTACCAAGAGACCCAGTACTTC. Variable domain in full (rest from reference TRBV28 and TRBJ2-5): DVKVTQSSRYLVKRTGEKVFLECVQDMDHENMFWYRQDPGLGLRLIYFSYDVKMKEKGDIPEGYSVSREKKERFSLILESASTNQTSMYLCASSFENLASYQETQYFGPGTRLLVL.

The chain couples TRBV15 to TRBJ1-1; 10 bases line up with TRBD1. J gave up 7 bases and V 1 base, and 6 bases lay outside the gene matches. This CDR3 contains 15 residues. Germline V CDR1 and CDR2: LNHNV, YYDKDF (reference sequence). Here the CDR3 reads CATSRAGTGALEAFF. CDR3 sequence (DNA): TGTGCCACCAGCAGAGCTGGGACAGGGGCTCTTGAAGCTTTCTTT.

The CDR3, as DNA: TGCAGCATACAGCGGAAGGGAGCATACGAGCAGTACTTC. Protein product: CSIQRKGAYEQYF. The chain is built from TRBV29-1 and TRBJ2-7, with D perhaps matching TRBD2 (5 bases). In germline, CDR1 is SQVTM, CDR2 ANQGSEA. Trimming removed 8 bases at V and 4 bases at J, with 18 bases between. This CDR3 is built from 13 residues.

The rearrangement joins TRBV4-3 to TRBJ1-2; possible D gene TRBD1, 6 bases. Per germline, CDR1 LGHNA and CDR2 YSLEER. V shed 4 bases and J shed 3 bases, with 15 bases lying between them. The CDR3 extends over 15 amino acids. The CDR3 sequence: CASSRTIGGDYGYTF. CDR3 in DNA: TGCGCCAGCAGCCGCACCATAGGGGGAGACTATGGCTACACCTTC.

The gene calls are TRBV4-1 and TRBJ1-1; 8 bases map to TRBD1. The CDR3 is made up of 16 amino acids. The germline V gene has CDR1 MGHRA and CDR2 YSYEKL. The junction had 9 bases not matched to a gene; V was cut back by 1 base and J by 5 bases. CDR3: CASSQGPTGGGTEAFF. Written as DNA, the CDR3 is TGCGCCAGCAGCCAAGGACCTACAGGGGGAGGTACTGAAGCTTTCTTT.

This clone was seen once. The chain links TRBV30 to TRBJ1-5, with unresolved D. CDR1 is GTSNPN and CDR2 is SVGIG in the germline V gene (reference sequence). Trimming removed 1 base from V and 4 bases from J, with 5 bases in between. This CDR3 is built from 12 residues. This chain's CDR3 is CAWSAGNQPQHF. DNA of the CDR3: TGTGCCTGGAGTGCGGGGAATCAGCCCCAGCATTTT.

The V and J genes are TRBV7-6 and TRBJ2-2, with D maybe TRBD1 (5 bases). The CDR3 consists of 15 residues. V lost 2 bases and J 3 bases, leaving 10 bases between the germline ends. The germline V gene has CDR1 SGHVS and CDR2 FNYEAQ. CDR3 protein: CASSLFRVYTGELFF. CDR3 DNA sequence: TGTGCCAGCAGCTTATTCAGGGTTTACACCGGGGAGCTGTTTTTT.

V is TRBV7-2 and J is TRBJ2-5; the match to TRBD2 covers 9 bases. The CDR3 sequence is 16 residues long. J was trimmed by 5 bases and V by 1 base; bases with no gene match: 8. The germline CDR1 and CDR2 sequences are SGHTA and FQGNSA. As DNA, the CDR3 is TGTGCCAGCAGCTTAGAGTGGCGGGGGGGCCGCGAGACCCAGTACTTC. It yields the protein CASSLEWRGGRETQYF.

CDR3 coding DNA: TGTGCCAGTAAGACTGGCTCTGGAAACACCATATATTTT. Translation gives CASKTGSGNTIYF. The gene calls are TRBV7-9 and TRBJ1-3; no reliable D call. The CDR3 loop spans 13 amino acids. CDR1 is SEHNR and CDR2 is FQNEAQ in the germline V gene (reference sequence). V gave up 9 bases and J gave up 0 bases, with 9 bases separating them.

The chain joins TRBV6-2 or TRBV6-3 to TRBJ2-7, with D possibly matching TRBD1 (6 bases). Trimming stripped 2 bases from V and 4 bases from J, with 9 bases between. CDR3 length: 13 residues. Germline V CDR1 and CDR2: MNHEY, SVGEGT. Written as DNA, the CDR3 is TGTGCCAGCAGTTACGACAGGAGGTACGAGCAGTACTTC. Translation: CASSYDRRYEQYF.

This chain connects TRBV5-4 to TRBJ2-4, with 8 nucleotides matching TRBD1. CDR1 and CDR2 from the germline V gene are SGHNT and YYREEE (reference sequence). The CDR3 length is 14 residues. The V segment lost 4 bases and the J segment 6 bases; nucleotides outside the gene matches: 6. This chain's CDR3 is CASSPGQGRNIQYF. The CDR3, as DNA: TGTGCCAGCAGCCCAGGACAGGGCCGAAACATTCAGTACTTC.

CDR3: CASRTGGETQYF. CDR3 coding DNA: TGTGCCTCAAGGACAGGGGGAGAGACCCAGTACTTC. The chain combines TRBV3-1 (or the pseudogene TRBV3-2) with TRBJ2-5; TRBD1 matches 10 bases. The length of the CDR3 is 12 residues. Losses at the gene ends were 11 bases for V and 4 bases for J; bases not matched to a gene: 4. Germline V gives CDR1 LGHDT, CDR2 YNNKEL (reference sequence).

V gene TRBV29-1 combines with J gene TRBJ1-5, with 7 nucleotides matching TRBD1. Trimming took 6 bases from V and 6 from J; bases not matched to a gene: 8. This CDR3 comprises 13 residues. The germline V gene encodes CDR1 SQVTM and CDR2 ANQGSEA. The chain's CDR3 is CSVRTGDGQPQHF. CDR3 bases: TGCAGCGTCCGGACAGGCGATGGTCAGCCCCAGCATTTT.

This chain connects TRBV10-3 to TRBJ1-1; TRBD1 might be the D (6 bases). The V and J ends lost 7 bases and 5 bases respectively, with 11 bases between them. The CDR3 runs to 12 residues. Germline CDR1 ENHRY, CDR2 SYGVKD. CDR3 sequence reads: CAITTGKTEAFF. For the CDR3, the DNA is TGTGCCATCACTACAGGGAAGACTGAAGCTTTCTTT.

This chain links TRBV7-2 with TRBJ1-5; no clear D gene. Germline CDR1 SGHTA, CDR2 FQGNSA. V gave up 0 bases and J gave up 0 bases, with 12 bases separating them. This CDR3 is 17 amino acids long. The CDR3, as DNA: TGTGCCAGCAGCTTAGCGCGCGGCCTTAATAGCAATCAGCCCCAGCATTTT. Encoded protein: CASSLARGLNSNQPQHF.

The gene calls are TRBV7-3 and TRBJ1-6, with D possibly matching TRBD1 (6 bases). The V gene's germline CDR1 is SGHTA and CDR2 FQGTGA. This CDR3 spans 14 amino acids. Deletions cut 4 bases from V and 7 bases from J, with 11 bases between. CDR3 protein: CASSSTGRNSPLHF. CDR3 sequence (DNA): TGTGCCAGCAGCTCGACAGGACGGAATTCACCCCTCCACTTT.

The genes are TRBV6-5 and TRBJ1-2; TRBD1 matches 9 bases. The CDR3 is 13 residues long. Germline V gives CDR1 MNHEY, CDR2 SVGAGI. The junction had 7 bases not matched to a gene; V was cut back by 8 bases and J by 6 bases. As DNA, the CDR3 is TGTGCCAGCTGGGAACAGGGGGCCCATGGCTACACCTTC. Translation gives CASWEQGAHGYTF.

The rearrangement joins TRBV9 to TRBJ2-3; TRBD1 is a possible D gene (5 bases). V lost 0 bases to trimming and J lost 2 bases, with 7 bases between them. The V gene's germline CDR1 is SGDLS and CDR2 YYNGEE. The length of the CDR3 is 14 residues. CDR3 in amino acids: CASSVGTNTDTQYF. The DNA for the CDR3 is TGTGCCAGCAGCGTAGGGACAAACACAGATACGCAGTATTTT.

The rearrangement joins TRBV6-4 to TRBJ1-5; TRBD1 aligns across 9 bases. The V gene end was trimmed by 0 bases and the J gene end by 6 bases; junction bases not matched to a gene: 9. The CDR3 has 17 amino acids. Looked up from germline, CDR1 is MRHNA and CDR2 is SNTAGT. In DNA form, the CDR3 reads TGTGCCAGCAGTGACTCGAATGTTATGGGACAGGGTCAGCCCCAGCATTTT. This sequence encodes CASSDSNVMGQGQPQHF.

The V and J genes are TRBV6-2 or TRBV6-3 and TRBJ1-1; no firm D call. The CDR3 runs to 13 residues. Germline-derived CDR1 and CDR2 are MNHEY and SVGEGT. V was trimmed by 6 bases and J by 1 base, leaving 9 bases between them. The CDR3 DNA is TGTGCCAGCAGCCGAACTTGGAACACTGAAGCTTTCTTT. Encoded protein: CASSRTWNTEAFF.

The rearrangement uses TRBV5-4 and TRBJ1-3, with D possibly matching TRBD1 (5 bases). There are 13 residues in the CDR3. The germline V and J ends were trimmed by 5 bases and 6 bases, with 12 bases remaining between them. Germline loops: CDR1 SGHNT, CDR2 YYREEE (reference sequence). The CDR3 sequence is CASSSGSENTIYF. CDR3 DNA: TGTGCCAGCAGTTCAGGGTCCGAAAACACCATATATTTT.

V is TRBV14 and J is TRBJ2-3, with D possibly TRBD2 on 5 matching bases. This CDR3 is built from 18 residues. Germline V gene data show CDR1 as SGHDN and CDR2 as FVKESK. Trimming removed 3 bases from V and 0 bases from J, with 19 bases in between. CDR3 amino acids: CASSHNRGAAASTDTQYF. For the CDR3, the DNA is TGTGCCAGCAGCCACAACCGCGGAGCGGCTGCTAGCACAGATACGCAGTATTTT.

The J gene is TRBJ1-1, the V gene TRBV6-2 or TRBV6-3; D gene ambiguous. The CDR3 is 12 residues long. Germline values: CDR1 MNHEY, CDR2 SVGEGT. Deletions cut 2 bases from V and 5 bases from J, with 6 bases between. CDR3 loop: CASSYPPTEAFF. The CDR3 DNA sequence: TGTGCCAGCAGTTACCCCCCGACTGAAGCTTTCTTT.

The chain's CDR3 is CASNRDTGELFF. As DNA, the CDR3 is TGTGCCAGCAATAGAGACACCGGGGAGCTGTTTTTT. The chain recombines TRBV6-6 with TRBJ2-2; no clear D. Germline lookup yields CDR1 MNHNY and CDR2 SVGAGI (reference sequence). CDR3 length: 12 amino acids. Trimming removed 7 bases from V and 3 bases from J, with 6 bases in between.

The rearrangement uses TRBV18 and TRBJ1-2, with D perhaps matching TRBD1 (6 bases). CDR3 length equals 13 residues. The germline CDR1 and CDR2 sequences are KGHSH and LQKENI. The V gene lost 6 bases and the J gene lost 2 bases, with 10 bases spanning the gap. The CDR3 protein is CASSRDMNYGYTF. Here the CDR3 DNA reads TGTGCCAGCTCCCGGGACATGAACTATGGCTACACCTTC.

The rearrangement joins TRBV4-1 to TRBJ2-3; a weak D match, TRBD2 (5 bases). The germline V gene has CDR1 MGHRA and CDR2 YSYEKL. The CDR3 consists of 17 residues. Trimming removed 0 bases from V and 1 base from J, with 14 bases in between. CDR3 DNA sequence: TGCGCCAGCAGCCAAGATTCGGCTAGCCTAGGCACAGATACGCAGTATTTT. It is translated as CASSQDSASLGTDTQYF.